Listed here is a single T cell receptor (beta chain). This sample stems from a study of blood T cell repertoires in COVID-19. Study at large: Sites in the United States, Italy and Spain provided acute and convalescent COVID-19 samples. PBMCs, B-cell-depleted T cells, or T cells provided the cDNA or gDNA that made up the material.

Seattle enrolled patients during active infection and tracked them longitudinally. The protocol was immunoSEQ multiplex PCR, while the TCRdb copy is restricted to in-frame clones and leaves out a portion. The sample holds about 300,000 clones; approximately 84% are singletons and the top ten take roughly 1.5%. The receptor comes from a human donor with COVID-19, enrolled during active disease. The donor label of this sample is uncertain. Sequenced sample: peripheral blood.

The CDR3 coding sequence is TGTGCCAGCAGTGAAGCGCGGCGGCTGAACACTGAAGCTTTCTTT. Amino acids: CASSEARRLNTEAFF. The rearrangement links TRBV2 to TRBJ1-1; D gene unclear. The CDR3 loop spans 15 amino acids. Germline values: CDR1 SNHLY, CDR2 FYNNEI. V was trimmed by 0 bases and J by 0 bases, leaving 8 bases between them.